This T cell receptor (beta chain) originates from a study of T-cell reconstitution after alpha-beta-depleted transplantation in children. The study's findings and limits: It was newly produced T cells that mostly accounted for T-cell counts and diversity one year after transplant. Reports say that about two months after transplant, the alpha-beta T cells came out of several hundred graft clones that had expanded. Some patients owed their high day-60 TCRbeta diversity to surviving recipient T cells and thymic progenitors.

From germline, CDR1 is MNHEY and CDR2 SMNVEV (reference sequence). V lost 3 bases and J lost 0; bases outside the gene matches: 8. CDR3 length: 18 amino acids. This clonotype was observed at least ten times. What it binds is unknown. It was with unique molecular identifiers that the TCRbeta library was prepared. In TCRdb, the PCR reads were re-called with MiXCR into one record per CDR3 protein. The sample records around 240,000 distinct CDR3 sequences, around 8% being singletons. This sequence joins TRBV27 and TRBJ1-6; TRBD1 agrees at 7 bases. The sequences come from PBMCs, mostly from graft donor cells, collected 180 days after TCRalphabeta/CD19-depleted stem cell transplant. The TCR sequence derives from a male patient aged 5 to 17 who had a stem cell transplant for acute lymphoblastic leukemia, so the T cells may come from the graft donor. The CDR3 region has the DNA TGTGCCAGCAGTTTCCAGGGGGGCAAATCCTCCTATAATTCACCCCTCCACTTT. Encoded protein: CASSFQGGKSSYNSPLHF.